The clone carrying this T cell receptor (beta chain) has a handful of counts. Antigen unknown. With 60 Vbeta and 13 Jbeta primers, the PCR was carried out. TCRdb's table, derived via immunoSEQ multiplex PCR, lists solely in-frame clones and lacks some. The sample carries some 130,000 clones, around a tenth recorded once. This entry comes from a study of cytomegalovirus exposure and HLA in healthy donors. Study-wide results and caveats: Sequencing probably produced one cluster of sequence variants that were highly shared. Common viral pathogens were later found to be apparently linked to several of the most significant clusters. Among TCR beta chains of equal frequency, HLA-associated ones were more clonally expanded in a later analysis. Relative to the approximately 670-donor mean, N-insertions were reportedly fewer in an Asian-associated ancestry cluster in a later analysis.

The CDR3 is 15 residues long. CDR1 SGHNT and CDR2 YENEEA come from the germline V gene. V was clipped by 5 bases and J by 5 bases; unmatched bases: 10. The chain combines TRBV11-3 with TRBJ2-5; 8 positions agree with TRBD2. Sequencing used PBMCs. The source is a man aged 50 to 60 in good health and CMV-seronegative. CDR3 coding DNA: TGTGCCAGCAGCCAGCGGGGGCCCGGGGGTGAGACCCAGTACTTC. Amino acid sequence: CASSQRGPGGETQYF.